Each of the 20 T cell receptor beta chains below was sequenced from the same sample in a study of CD8+ T cells in alopecia areata. Extraction of RNA preceded its reverse transcription into cDNA, which served as the sequencing template. Here immunoSEQ multiplex PCR was the method, and the copy in TCRdb shows in-frame clones only, minus some. The sample shows fewer than 250,000 clones, about 64% of them seen only once. The treatment: oral pan-JAK inhibitor, 5-10 mg twice daily. Sequences were derived from CD4+ T cells sorted from blood, sampled at week 4, from a patient treated with tofacitinib. The source of these receptors is a human donor with alopecia areata.

This chain uses TRBV30 with TRBJ1-1; unclear D gene. Germline values: CDR1 GTSNPN, CDR2 SVGIG (reference sequence). The length of the CDR3 is 11 residues. Between the trimmed V and J ends, which lost 5 bases and 8 bases, there was a span of 12 bases. This CDR3 reads CAWVRYGEAFF. CDR3 DNA sequence: TGTGCCTGGGTCAGGTATGGGGAAGCTTTCTTT.

The chain couples TRBV13 to TRBJ2-6, with a tentative D call TRBD2 (5 bases). CDR1 and CDR2 from the germline V gene are PRHDT and FYEKMQ (reference sequence). V shed 0 bases and J shed 0 bases, with 9 bases lying between them. The CDR3 is made up of 17 amino acids. The CDR3 loop reads CASSLGGVSSGANVLTF. The CDR3 region has the DNA TGTGCCAGCAGCTTAGGCGGGGTAAGCTCTGGGGCCAACGTCCTGACTTTC.

A note on this clone: A junction boundary mismatches the germline segment, possibly from a read error. The CDR3 is CASSYSSGIF. CDR3 in DNA: TGTGCCAGCAGTTACTCCAGTGGGATTTTT. The rearrangement links TRBV6-5 to TRBJ1-4; D is undetermined. This CDR3 is 10 amino acids long. Germline CDR1 and CDR2: MNHEY and SVGAGI.

The rearrangement links TRBV7-2 to TRBJ2-1, with D tentatively TRBD1 (6 bases). Trimming took off 3 bases at V and 6 bases at J, with 15 bases between the two ends. In germline, CDR1 is SGHTA, CDR2 FQGNSA. CDR3 length: 15 residues. The CDR3 here is CASSFDRGSVNEQFF. CDR3 DNA sequence: TGTGCCAGCAGCTTTGATAGGGGGTCGGTCAATGAGCAGTTCTTC.

This rearrangement joins TRBV11-2 to TRBJ1-1; D gene uncertain. The CDR3 totals 16 residues. V gave up 5 bases and J gave up 0 bases, with 16 bases separating them. Looked up from germline, CDR1 is SGHAT and CDR2 is FQNNGV. This CDR3 is CASSPLKGSLNTEAFF. The DNA for the CDR3 is TGTGCCAGCAGCCCGTTAAAAGGCAGTCTGAACACTGAAGCTTTCTTT. Filled out from reference TRBV11-2 and TRBJ1-1, the complete variable domain reads EAGVAQSPRYKIIEKRQSVAFWCNPISGHATLYWYQQILGQGPKLLIQFQNNGVVDDSQLPKDRFSAERLKGVDSTLKIQPAKLEDSAVYLCASSPLKGSLNTEAFFGQGTRLTVV.

The rearrangement joins TRBV28 to TRBJ1-1; D is unresolved. The CDR3 contains 12 residues. The germline V and J ends were trimmed by 10 bases and 4 bases, with 13 bases remaining between them. Germline lookup yields CDR1 MDHEN and CDR2 SYDVKM. Here the CDR3 DNA reads TGTGCCACCGTCCCGGCGCTCACTGAAGCTTTCTTT. Its protein product is CATVPALTEAFF.

The genes are TRBV2 and TRBJ2-5, with D perhaps matching TRBD2 (6 bases). With 8 bases removed from V and 1 base from J, the gap between germline ends came to 14 bases. Germline V gene data show CDR1 as SNHLY and CDR2 as FYNNEI. The CDR3 consists of 14 residues. DNA of the CDR3: TGTGCCAGCGAGGCTAGGGACTTCCAAGAGACCCAGTACTTC. It specifies CASEARDFQETQYF.

This chain joins TRBV30 and TRBJ2-7, with D unclear. V dropped 2 bases and J dropped 3 bases, with 5 bases sitting between them. The germline CDR1 and CDR2 sequences are GTSNPN and SVGIG (reference sequence). CDR3 length: 11 residues. CDR3 region: CAWSIDYEQYF. The DNA for the CDR3 is TGTGCCTGGAGTATCGACTACGAGCAGTACTTC. Variable domain in full (rest from reference TRBV30 and TRBJ2-7): SQTIHQWPATLVQPVGSPLSLECTVEGTSNPNLYWYRQAAGRGLQLLFYSVGIGQISSEVPQNLSASRPQDRQFILSSKKLLLSDSGFYLCAWSIDYEQYFGPGTRLTVT.

The gene calls are TRBV29-1 and TRBJ1-1; D is ambiguous. The CDR3 is 13 amino acids. Germline V CDR1 and CDR2: SQVTM, ANQGSEA. Trimming removed 2 bases at V and 0 bases at J, with 7 bases between. The CDR3 DNA sequence: TGCAGCGTTGAACCACAGCTGAACACTGAAGCTTTCTTT. Residues: CSVEPQLNTEAFF.

This chain links TRBV6-5 with TRBJ1-6, with D unclear. Germline V gene lookup returns CDR1 MNHEY and CDR2 SVGAGI. CDR3 length: 15 residues. Trimming removed 0 bases at V and 10 bases at J, with 13 bases between. CDR3 bases: TGTGCCAGCAGTTACTCGTTACGGGAACAGTCACCCCTCCACTTT. This gives the protein CASSYSLREQSPLHF.

V gene TRBV30 combines with J gene TRBJ1-6; a weak D match, TRBD1 (6 bases). The V gene's germline CDR1 is GTSNPN and CDR2 SVGIG (reference sequence). The CDR3 extends over 11 amino acids. The CDR3 region has the DNA TGTGCTTGGGGCAGGGGTTCACCCCTCCACTTT. Its translation: CAWGRGSPLHF.

This CDR3 reads CASSPKGQPETQYF. CDR3 in DNA: TGTGCCAGCTCACCTAAGGGACAGCCCGAGACCCAGTACTTC. This chain links TRBV18 with TRBJ2-5; TRBD1 matches 7 bases. The germline V gene has CDR1 KGHSH and CDR2 LQKENI. Germline trimming cut 3 bases from V and 5 bases from J; bases unmatched to any gene: 6. This CDR3 spans 14 amino acids. Full variable domain (remainder filled in from reference TRBV18 and TRBJ2-5): NAGVMQNPRHLVRRRGQEARLRCSPMKGHSHVYWYRQLPEEGLKFMVYLQKENIIDESGMPKERFSAEFPKEGPSILRIQQVVRGDSAAYFCASSPKGQPETQYFGPGTRLLVL.

In its sample, this clone was seen once. The CDR3 loop is CALQSRNTIYF. In DNA, the CDR3 is TGTGCCTTACAATCTCGAAACACCATATATTTT. The chain links TRBV30 to TRBJ1-3; no firm D call. V was pared by 7 bases and J by 5 bases, with 9 bases between. The CDR3 contains 11 residues. Germline CDR1 reads GTSNPN; CDR2 reads SVGIG (reference sequence).

The V and J genes are TRBV7-2 and TRBJ2-5; possible D gene TRBD2, 7 bases. V was shortened by 3 bases and J by 4 bases, with 15 bases between the two germline ends. Per germline, CDR1 SGHTA and CDR2 FQGNSA. The CDR3 is made up of 15 amino acids. This chain's CDR3 is CASSFVRRGRETQYF. The CDR3 DNA is TGTGCCAGCAGCTTTGTGAGGCGGGGGCGAGAGACCCAGTACTTC.

The chain links TRBV2 to TRBJ2-7; possible D gene TRBD2, 5 bases. Per the germline V gene, CDR1 is SNHLY and CDR2 is FYNNEI. The ends were cut back, 4 bases at V and 6 bases at J, with 10 bases in the middle. This CDR3 comprises 12 residues. CDR3 in DNA: TGTGCCAGCAGTGGTTCCGCGGGCGAGCAGTACTTC. Translating it yields CASSGSAGEQYF.

This clone was counted a single time. The rearrangement uses TRBV4-3 and TRBJ2-3; no reliable D call. This CDR3 is 13 amino acids long. Per germline, CDR1 LGHNA and CDR2 YSLEER. Between the trimmed V and J ends, which lost 5 bases and 5 bases, there was a span of 11 bases. The CDR3 sequence: CASSARILDTQYF. The DNA of the CDR3 is TGCGCCAGCAGCGCTCGGATATTAGATACGCAGTATTTT.

With respect to this clone: This specimen includes other DNA sequences encoding the same CDR3. J is TRBJ2-5 and V is TRBV5-1; TRBD1 matches 9 bases. The CDR3 loop spans 14 amino acids. Trimming at V came to 0 bases and at J to 3 bases, leaving 0 bases not matched to a gene. Germline CDR1 and CDR2: SGHRS and YFSETQ. CDR3 in DNA: TGCGCCAGCAGCTTGGGGACAGGGGAAGAGACCCAGTACTTC. This gives the protein CASSLGTGEETQYF.

The V and J genes are TRBV1 and TRBJ1-2. TRBV1 is noted as a pseudogene. CDR3 length: 12 residues. For the CDR3, the DNA is TGCACCAGCAGCCCACCGGTCTATGGCTACACCTTC. Translation: CTSSPPVYGYTF.

V and J are TRBV5-4 and TRBJ1-2; 7 bases fit TRBD1. Unmatched junction bases numbered 4, after V lost 4 bases and J lost 4 bases. The V gene's germline CDR1 is SGHNT and CDR2 YYREEE (reference sequence). The CDR3 spans 13 residues. DNA of the CDR3: TGTGCCAGCAGCGTGACAGGGATCTATGGCTACACCTTC. Its protein is CASSVTGIYGYTF.

The gene calls are TRBV5-1 and TRBJ2-2; D might be TRBD1 (6 bases). Germline V gene data show CDR1 as SGHRS and CDR2 as YFSETQ. The length of the CDR3 is 17 residues. The ends were cut back, 2 bases at V and 4 bases at J, with 18 bases in the middle. The CDR3 region is CASSLTGTPSGTGELFF. CDR3 DNA: TGCGCCAGCAGCTTAACCGGGACACCCTCCGGCACCGGGGAGCTGTTTTTT.